The clone carrying this T cell receptor beta chain was counted ten times or more. Its antigen is not identified. This specimen comes from a study of blood T cells in healthy people across ages. A second PCR of about 6 to 12 cycles used a sample-barcoded 5' primer and a J-beta primer mix. CDR3-containing paired-end reads numbering at least 2.5 million came from each sample. MiXCR, applied by TCRdb to the 5' RACE reads, yields one record per CDR3 protein. Of more than 800,000 distinct CDR3 sequences listed, roughly 26% are singletons. V lost 0 bases and J lost 6, with 18 bases in between. This CDR3 contains 15 residues. Looked up from germline, CDR1 is GTSNPN and CDR2 is SVGIG (reference sequence). Findings and limits, study-wide: Strong correlation linked observed beta diversity and percent naive T cells.

The V call is TRBV30, the J call TRBJ2-7; TRBD2 might be the D (6 bases). The source of this sequence is a woman older than 75 in good health. Sequencing was done on a sample of blood. CDR3 region: CAWSVHLEGIGEQYF. The CDR3 region has the DNA TGTGCCTGGAGTGTACACTTGGAGGGCATCGGCGAGCAGTACTTC.